Listed below are T cell receptor beta chains from one sample, sequenced in a study of memory CD4+ T cells and cytomegalovirus serostatus. The data were produced by immunoSEQ multiplex PCR, yet TCRdb's version contains in-frame clones alone and is incomplete. This sample carries tens of thousands of clones, approximately 80% of them seen once, and the ten largest clones take more than 1.1%. The sequenced sample was memory CD4+ T cells from blood. These receptors were taken from an adult in good health and CMV-seropositive. Both conserved end residues are part of each CDR3. D genes are given only for firm matches. Clone size is given for some rows only: seen once, a few or many times, or a class if the clone is expanded.

v_gene: TRBV18; j_gene: TRBJ2-7; abundance: NA; d_gene: NA; CDR3nt: TGTGCCAGCTCACGGTACACCTACGAGCAGTACTTC; CDR3aa: CASSRYTYEQYF
v_gene: TRBV15; j_gene: TRBJ2-7; abundance: NA; d_gene: NA; CDR3nt: TGTGCCACCAGCAGAGATCTGGGCCCCTACGAGCAGTACTTC; CDR3aa: CATSRDLGPYEQYF
v_gene: TRBV6-5; j_gene: TRBJ1-2; abundance: NA; d_gene: NA; CDR3nt: TGTGCCAGCAGTTCCTCAACTCCAAACTATGGCTACACCTTC; CDR3aa: CASSSSTPNYGYTF
v_gene: TRBV5-8; j_gene: TRBJ2-1; abundance: NA; d_gene: TRBD2; CDR3nt: TGTGCCAGCAGCTTGGGTGCCCCGACTAGCGGGAGAAATGAGCAGTTCTTC; CDR3aa: CASSLGAPTSGRNEQFF
v_gene: TRBV7-3; j_gene: TRBJ1-1; abundance: NA; d_gene: NA; CDR3nt: TGTGCCAGCAGCCCTGGGTGGGACACTGAAGCTTTCTTT; CDR3aa: CASSPGWDTEAFF
v_gene: TRBV5-4; j_gene: TRBJ1-1; abundance: NA; d_gene: NA; CDR3nt: TGTGCCAGCAGCCCCCAGGGTACTGAAGCTTTCTTT; CDR3aa: CASSPQGTEAFF
v_gene: TRBV7-2; j_gene: TRBJ1-4; abundance: NA; d_gene: NA; CDR3nt: TGTGCCAGCAGCCTCCGGTGGGGTGGGGAAAAACTGTTTTTT; CDR3aa: CASSLRWGGEKLFF
v_gene: TRBV27; j_gene: TRBJ1-1; abundance: once; d_gene: NA; CDR3nt: TGTGCCAGCCCCCTTGAGAAGGGGGGCTCCCTGAACACTGAAGCTTTCTTT; CDR3aa: CASPLEKGGSLNTEAFF
v_gene: TRBV30; j_gene: TRBJ1-1; abundance: NA; d_gene: NA; CDR3nt: TGTGCCTGGAGTGCCTCCTACCAGAACACTGAAGCTTTCTTT; CDR3aa: CAWSASYQNTEAFF
v_gene: TRBV27; j_gene: TRBJ1-6; abundance: NA; d_gene: NA; CDR3nt: TGTGCCAGCAGTTTAACTAGCGGGGAGTCACCCCTCCACTTT; CDR3aa: CASSLTSGESPLHF
v_gene: TRBV10-3; j_gene: TRBJ2-3; abundance: NA; d_gene: NA; CDR3nt: TGTGCCATCAGTGGGGACGGGGTTGCAGATACGCAGTATTTT; CDR3aa: CAISGDGVADTQYF
v_gene: TRBV6-6; j_gene: TRBJ1-3; abundance: NA; d_gene: NA; CDR3nt: TGTGCCAGCAGTTTCGAGGGGGTCTCTGGAAACACCATATATTTT; CDR3aa: CASSFEGVSGNTIYF
v_gene: TRBV19; j_gene: TRBJ2-1; abundance: few; d_gene: NA; CDR3nt: TGTGCCAGTAGTATTCAGTTTTTTAGTGAGCAGTTCTTC; CDR3aa: CASSIQFFSEQFF
v_gene: TRBV14; j_gene: TRBJ2-5; abundance: once; d_gene: NA; CDR3nt: TGTGCCAGCAGCGGACAGCTACAAGAGACCCAGTACTTC; CDR3aa: CASSGQLQETQYF
v_gene: TRBV28; j_gene: TRBJ2-2; abundance: NA; d_gene: NA; CDR3nt: TGTGCCAGCACCTCACCAGCGGGTGTGAACACCGGGGAGCTGTTTTTT; CDR3aa: CASTSPAGVNTGELFF
v_gene: TRBV6-1; j_gene: TRBJ2-5; abundance: NA; d_gene: TRBD2; CDR3nt: TGTGCCAGCAGCGAGTCGGGGGGGCCTGGAAAGACCCAGTACTTC; CDR3aa: CASSESGGPGKTQYF
v_gene: TRBV2; j_gene: TRBJ2-1; abundance: NA; d_gene: TRBD2; CDR3nt: TGTGCCAGCATCGGGGCCCCCAGTAGCGGGAGGTCCTACAATGAGCAGTTCTTC; CDR3aa: CASIGAPSSGRSYNEQFF
v_gene: TRBV9; j_gene: TRBJ1-3; abundance: NA; d_gene: NA; CDR3nt: TGTGCCAGCAGCGTAGAAGGTTCTGGAAACACCATATATTTT; CDR3aa: CASSVEGSGNTIYF
v_gene: TRBV7-7; j_gene: TRBJ2-5; abundance: few; d_gene: TRBD2; CDR3nt: TGTGCTAGCAGCTACACGGCCGGTGGAGGGGAGGGGACCCAGTACTTC; CDR3aa: CASSYTAGGGEGTQYF
v_gene: TRBV15; j_gene: TRBJ1-2; abundance: NA; d_gene: TRBD1; CDR3nt: TGTGCCACCAGCGGAGGACAGGGATCGAACTATGGCTACACCTTC; CDR3aa: CATSGGQGSNYGYTF
v_gene: TRBV7-8; j_gene: TRBJ1-1; abundance: NA; d_gene: NA; CDR3nt: TGTGCCAGCAGCTTAGTAGGGAACACTGAAGCTTTCTTT; CDR3aa: CASSLVGNTEAFF
v_gene: TRBV18; j_gene: TRBJ1-1; abundance: NA; d_gene: NA; CDR3nt: TGTGCCAGCTCACCTTCCAGGTCGAACACTGAAGCTTTCTTT; CDR3aa: CASSPSRSNTEAFF
v_gene: TRBV7-2; j_gene: TRBJ2-3; abundance: NA; d_gene: NA; CDR3nt: TGTGCCAGCAGCTATCGCACAGATACGCAGTATTTT; CDR3aa: CASSYRTDTQYF
v_gene: TRBV29-1; j_gene: TRBJ2-1; abundance: NA; d_gene: NA; CDR3nt: TGCAGCGTTGATGGCAGCGGCATGTACAATGAGCAGTTCTTC; CDR3aa: CSVDGSGMYNEQFF
v_gene: TRBV5-8; j_gene: TRBJ2-7; abundance: NA; d_gene: NA; CDR3nt: TGTGCCAGCAGACCGCATCGGAGTTACGAGCAGTACTTC; CDR3aa: CASRPHRSYEQYF
v_gene: TRBV28; j_gene: TRBJ2-7; abundance: NA; d_gene: TRBD2; CDR3nt: TGTGCCAGCGTGACCGGGGGAACTAGCGGCTCCTACGAGCAGTACTTC; CDR3aa: CASVTGGTSGSYEQYF
v_gene: TRBV7-6; j_gene: TRBJ1-4; abundance: NA; d_gene: NA; CDR3nt: TGTGCCAGCAGCCAGCCAACTAATGAAAAACTGTTTTTT; CDR3aa: CASSQPTNEKLFF
v_gene: TRBV27; j_gene: TRBJ1-1; abundance: NA; d_gene: NA; CDR3nt: TGTGCCAGCAGTGCATGGGGAGGGGACACTGAAGCTTTCTTT; CDR3aa: CASSAWGGDTEAFF
v_gene: TRBV5-6; j_gene: TRBJ2-7; abundance: once; d_gene: NA; CDR3nt: TGTGCCAGCAGCTTGGTCGGGCAGGAGTACTACGAGCAGTACTTC; CDR3aa: CASSLVGQEYYEQYF
v_gene: TRBV7-9; j_gene: TRBJ2-1; abundance: once; d_gene: TRBD2; CDR3nt: TGTGCCAGCAGCCCACCGGGGGGGAATGAGCAGTTCTTC; CDR3aa: CASSPPGGNEQFF
v_gene: TRBV6-6; j_gene: TRBJ1-2; abundance: NA; d_gene: NA; CDR3nt: TGTGCCAGCAGTTACGATGTTGATGGCTACACCTTC; CDR3aa: CASSYDVDGYTF
v_gene: TRBV19; j_gene: TRBJ1-6; abundance: NA; d_gene: NA; CDR3nt: TGTGCCAGTAGTGTTCGACGGGATAATTCACCCCTCCACTTT; CDR3aa: CASSVRRDNSPLHF
v_gene: TRBV9; j_gene: TRBJ2-3; abundance: NA; d_gene: NA; CDR3nt: TGTGCCAGCAGCGTAGGAGTGGAGTACACAGATACGCAGTATTTT; CDR3aa: CASSVGVEYTDTQYF
v_gene: TRBV4-2; j_gene: TRBJ1-6; abundance: NA; d_gene: NA; CDR3nt: TGTGCCAGCAGCCAAGTGGGAGGGGCGGATAATTCACCCCTCCACTTT; CDR3aa: CASSQVGGADNSPLHF
v_gene: TRBV7-7; j_gene: TRBJ2-2; abundance: once; d_gene: TRBD2; CDR3nt: TGTGCTAGCAGCCCTCGGACTAGCGGGAGTCCCGGGGAGCTGTTTTTT; CDR3aa: CASSPRTSGSPGELFF
v_gene: TRBV29-1; j_gene: TRBJ2-7; abundance: NA; d_gene: TRBD2; CDR3nt: TGCAGCGCCTCCACCGGGACTAGGAGCGAGCAGTACTTC; CDR3aa: CSASTGTRSEQYF
v_gene: TRBV19; j_gene: TRBJ2-2; abundance: NA; d_gene: NA; CDR3nt: TGTGCCAGTAGGATCCGGGACCCCGACACCGGGGAGCTGTTTTTT; CDR3aa: CASRIRDPDTGELFF
v_gene: TRBV18; j_gene: TRBJ2-5; abundance: NA; d_gene: TRBD2; CDR3nt: TGTGCCAGCTCACCTTTCCAAACCGGGACTAGCGGGAGTAAGACCCAGTACTTC; CDR3aa: CASSPFQTGTSGSKTQYF
v_gene: TRBV6-1; j_gene: TRBJ1-5; abundance: NA; d_gene: NA; CDR3nt: TGTGCCAGCAACCCAGGCGCGTATCAGCCCCAGCATTTT; CDR3aa: CASNPGAYQPQHF
v_gene: TRBV15; j_gene: TRBJ2-4; abundance: NA; d_gene: TRBD1; CDR3nt: TGTGCCACCACCCCTGGGACAGTAGGCGCCATTCAGTACTTC; CDR3aa: CATTPGTVGAIQYF